This TCR beta chain was obtained from a study of identical twins. The cDNA had a unique molecular identifier and a template-switch universal primer site. TCRdb re-called the 5' RACE reads through MiXCR, storing one row per CDR3 protein. Found here are 500,000 or so distinct CDR3 sequences, 12% to 15% of them singletons; the top ten hold 0.5% to 0.65%. This clonotype was counted a few times. A further study also used this sample, focusing on yellow fever vaccine responses in identical twins.

The sample was CD4+ T cells sorted from blood. The source of this sequence is a woman in her late teens or twenties in good health.

CDR3 sequence: CASGGTSGAYEQYF. In nucleotides, the CDR3 is TGCGCCAGCGGTGGGACTAGCGGAGCCTACGAGCAGTACTTC. The chain employs TRBV5-1 and TRBJ2-7; 11 bases are a match to TRBD2. With V trimmed by 7 bases and J by 2 bases, 5 bases remained unmatched. Germline values: CDR1 SGHRS, CDR2 YFSETQ. The CDR3 runs 14 residues. Full variable domain (remainder filled in from reference TRBV5-1 and TRBJ2-7): KAGVTQTPRYLIKTRGQQVTLSCSPISGHRSVSWYQQTPGQGLQFLFEYFSETQRNKGNFPGRFSGRQFSNSRSEMNVSTLELGDSALYLCASGGTSGAYEQYFGPGTRLTVT.